The present TCR beta chain was sequenced within a study of regulatory T cells in long-lasting Graves disease (TCRdb year 2021). Turning to the overall study: Patients with newly diagnosed Graves' disease had been on antithyroid drugs for under 3 months. Persistent Graves' disease patients were compared with newly diagnosed Graves' disease patients by peripheral blood TCR sequencing and RNA sequencing. The study took place in China and was registered as a clinical trial. A total of around 35 samples underwent TCR sequencing, from about 13 patients with persistent Graves' disease and some 20 patients with newly diagnosed Graves' disease.

Results and caveats for the whole study, not just this receptor: Persistent Graves' disease patients showed lower TCR Shannon entropy and fewer highly expanded clones than newly diagnosed patients, suggesting clonal expansion. As a limitation, the authors acknowledged that the small sample size may reduce accuracy. Only peripheral blood was studied, because thyroid tissue, the primary lesion, was inaccessible. More public clonotypes were shared among persistent patients (approximately 3,000) than among newly diagnosed patients (966). Sequencing and analysis were limited to the TCR beta chain. Preferential use of TRBV28, TRBJ1-2 and TRBJ2-5 was observed in persistent disease, whereas TRBV20-1 and TRBJ2-1 were favored in newly diagnosed disease.

The sample's time point label, in plain terms: newly diagnosed GD, antithyroid drugs for less than 3 months. For both TCR sequencing and RNA sequencing, RNA was extracted from PBMCs using TRIzol. The diagnosis of Graves' disease followed American Thyroid Association guidelines. Patients were recruited from an endocrinology department in Xi'an, China. Each patient gave approximately 9.7 milliliters of peripheral blood, collected in an EDTA anticoagulant tube. Ficoll Paque Plus density gradient separation was used to isolate PBMCs, and no additional T cell sorting was done. An Agilent 2100 Bioanalyzer and agarose gel were used to check RNA quality, while a NanoDrop 2000 measured RNA concentration. The receptor library was made with multiplex PCR. The sequencer was an Illumina HiSeq 4000. TCR beta libraries were built with iRepertoire HTBI primers and Arm-PCR amplification of CDR3 regions. Gel purification was performed on PCR products prior to sequencing. Regarding the original processing steps: Gene usage analysis of CDR3 amino acid clonotypes relied on the approximately 68 TRBV and around 13 TRBJ segments identified across samples. COPE and FqMerger were used to merge the filtered high-quality paired reads into contigs. BLAST was used to align contigs to IMGT TRBV, TRBD and TRBJ reference genes, with CDR3 defined following IMGT. Clonotypes above 0.1% frequency were classified as highly expanded clones. Shannon entropy served as the measure of repertoire diversity, while the Gini coefficient captured V-J evenness. A clonotype was considered public if more than one individual shared it. TCRdb reran the public reads through fastp at Q25 and MiXCR, keeping productive beta chains. Every distinct CDR3 protein forms one entry, paired with its most common genes and DNA. The V and J calls shown here were made by TCRdb, not taken from the authors' results. The sample profile shows some 400,000 distinct CDR3 sequences; approximately 15% of them were found once. The ten largest clones capture roughly 17% of the sample.

This clonotype was seen repeatedly, ten times or more. The antigen it recognizes is unknown. One end of the junction fails to match germline, which may point to a read error. CDR1 and CDR2, per the germline V gene (reference sequence), are GTSNPN and SVGIG. The CDR3 contains 13 residues, cysteine and phenylalanine counted. Of the read, only the CDR3 DNA is kept; its 39 bases are in frame from base 1. These data were also filed under a second study, of T cells in Graves' hyperthyroidism and ophthalmopathy. The second source states: A patient counted as having stable Graves' hyperthyroidism if no progression to ophthalmopathy occurred over 18 months of follow-up. Hyperthyroidism patients were newly diagnosed, with disease duration under 2 months, and aged 18 to 65 years. Any patient with an uncontrolled infection, another autoimmune disease, pregnancy or lactation was excluded. Diagnoses were established on the basis of clinical symptoms, serum thyroxine and TRAb, thyroid ultrasound, and orbital computed tomography. The TCR CDR3 was subjected to a first round of RT-PCR using the HTBI primer set and the Qiagen OneStep RT-PCR kit. Most expanded thyroid clonotypes (frequency above 0.001) were also detected in blood, suggesting blood repertoires may reflect thyroid immune responses. A 13 V-J signature model separated ophthalmopathy from stable hyperthyroidism, with 87.88% sensitivity and around 84% specificity in cross-validation and 80%/75% in testing. During validation, the model predicted progression to ophthalmopathy a median of around six months ahead of onset, with 70.59% sensitivity and more than 72% specificity. To identify distinguishing TCR V-J signatures, a discovery cohort of 90 to 100 patients was used, comprising roughly 45 with Graves' ophthalmopathy and 57 with stable Graves' hyperthyroidism. Prospective prediction of ophthalmopathy was tested in an independent validation cohort consisting of some 18 hyperthyroidism patients and around 17 patients who later progressed to ophthalmopathy. For training and testing, the 100 or so patients in the discovery cohort were randomly divided in a 7:3 ratio. Thyroid tissue and blood T-cell repertoires from about six Graves' hyperthyroidism patients were also compared in the study. Following sampling, methimazole starting at 30 mg daily was given to hyperthyroidism patients, and high-dose intravenous methylprednisolone was given to ophthalmopathy patients. Libraries were constructed in a second round of multiplex PCR, after which size selection and purification were performed. Paired-end sequencing of the libraries was performed with 100 bp reads on an Illumina HiSeq2000. SOAPnuke was used to process the raw data, with reads discarded if the reads contained adapters or uncalled bases, had a mean Phred below 15, or lacked an exact constant-primer or identifier match. COPE v1.2.5 was used to merge the high-quality paired reads, and each unique nucleotide sequence was defined as a clonotype. Clonotypes were aligned to IMGT TRBV, TRBD and TRBJ reference segments using MiTCR v1.1. Analysis was restricted to V-J combinations with a frequency above 0.0001, which covered roughly 99% of repertoires. A TCS score was defined as the ratio between F50 (clonal expansion) and ExV (chaos), using BLOSUM62-based TCRdist between CDR3 peptides within each V-J. Welch's t-statistics and random forest reduced 500 to 650 V-J features to about 13, which were used in a naive Bayes classifier (R e1071). Sample size was not statistically predetermined, and blinding of investigators to group allocation was not performed. The paper reports TCR Vbeta CDR3 sequencing of 140 or so peripheral blood samples: 43 ophthalmopathy, around 80 hyperthyroidism and 17 progressor patients.

The sample was peripheral blood mononuclear cells (PBMCs), taken at new diagnosis, from a patient treated with antithyroid drugs. The sequence is built from TRBV30 and TRBJ1-1; there is no confident call for the D gene. This sequence was found in a young woman with Graves disease. Donor details come from another sample of the same person, matched by shared clones. The CDR3 in this case is CAWSARAPQWWIF. The nucleotides read TGTGCCTGGAGCGCCCGGGCCCCCCAGTGGTGGATCTTT.